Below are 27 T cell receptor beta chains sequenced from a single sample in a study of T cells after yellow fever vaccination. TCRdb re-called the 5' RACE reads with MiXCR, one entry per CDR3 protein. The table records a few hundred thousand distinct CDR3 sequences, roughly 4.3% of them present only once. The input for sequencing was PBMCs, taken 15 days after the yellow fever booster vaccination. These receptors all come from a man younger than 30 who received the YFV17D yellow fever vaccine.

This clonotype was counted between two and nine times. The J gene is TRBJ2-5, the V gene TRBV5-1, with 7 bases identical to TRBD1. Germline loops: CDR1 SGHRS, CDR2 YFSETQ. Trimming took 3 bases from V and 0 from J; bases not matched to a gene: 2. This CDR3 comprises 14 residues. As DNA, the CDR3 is TGCGCCAGCAGCTCTACAGGGGACCAAGAGACCCAGTACTTC. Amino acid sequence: CASSSTGDQETQYF.

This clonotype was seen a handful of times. The DNA for the CDR3 is TGTGCCACCCCCGCGGGGGCGGAGAACACTGAAGCTTTCTTT. Translated, it gives CATPAGAENTEAFF. V and J are TRBV24-1 and TRBJ1-1; weak D call: TRBD1 (6 bases). Germline V gene data show CDR1 as KGHDR and CDR2 as SFDVKD. V was pared by 9 bases and J by 1 base, with 14 bases between. This CDR3 spans 14 amino acids.

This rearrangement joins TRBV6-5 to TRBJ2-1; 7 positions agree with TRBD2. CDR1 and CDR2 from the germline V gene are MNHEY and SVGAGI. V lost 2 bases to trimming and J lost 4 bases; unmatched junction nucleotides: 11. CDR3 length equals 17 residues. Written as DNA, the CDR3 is TGTGCCAGCAGTTACCTCGTGGGGGGGGGTGAATACAATGAGCAGTTCTTC. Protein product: CASSYLVGGGEYNEQFF.

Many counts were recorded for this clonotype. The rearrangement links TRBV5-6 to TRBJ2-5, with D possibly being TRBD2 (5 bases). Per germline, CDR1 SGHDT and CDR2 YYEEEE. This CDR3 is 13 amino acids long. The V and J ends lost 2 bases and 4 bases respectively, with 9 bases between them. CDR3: CASSFGDGETQYF. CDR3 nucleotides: TGTGCCAGCAGCTTCGGGGATGGAGAGACCCAGTACTTC.

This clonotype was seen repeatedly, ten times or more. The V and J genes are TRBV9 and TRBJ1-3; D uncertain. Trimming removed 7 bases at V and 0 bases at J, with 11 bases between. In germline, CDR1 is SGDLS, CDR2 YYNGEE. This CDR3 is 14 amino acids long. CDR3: CASGGHPSGNTIYF. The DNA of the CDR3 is TGTGCCAGCGGAGGGCACCCCTCTGGAAACACCATATATTTT.

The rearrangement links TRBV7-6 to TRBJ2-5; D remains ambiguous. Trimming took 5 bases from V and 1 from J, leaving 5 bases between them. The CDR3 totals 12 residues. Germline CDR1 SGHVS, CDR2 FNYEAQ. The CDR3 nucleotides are TGTGCCAGCAGCAAGCCCCAAGAGACCCAGTACTTC. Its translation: CASSKPQETQYF.

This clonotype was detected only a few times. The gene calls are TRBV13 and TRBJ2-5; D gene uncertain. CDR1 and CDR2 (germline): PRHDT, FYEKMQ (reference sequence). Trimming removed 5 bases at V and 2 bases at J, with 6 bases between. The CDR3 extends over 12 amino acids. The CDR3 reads CASSKRQETQYF. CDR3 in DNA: TGTGCCAGCAGCAAACGACAAGAGACCCAGTACTTC.

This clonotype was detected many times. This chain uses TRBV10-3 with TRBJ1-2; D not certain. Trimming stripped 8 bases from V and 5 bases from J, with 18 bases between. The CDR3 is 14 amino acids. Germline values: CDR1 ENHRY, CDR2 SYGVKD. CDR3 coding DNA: TGTGCCATCCATAGTCCGGGAATTTGGTATGGCTACACCTTC. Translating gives CAIHSPGIWYGYTF.

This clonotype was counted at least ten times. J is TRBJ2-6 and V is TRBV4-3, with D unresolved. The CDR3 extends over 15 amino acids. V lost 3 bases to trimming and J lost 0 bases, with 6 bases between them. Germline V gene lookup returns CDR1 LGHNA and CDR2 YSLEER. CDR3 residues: CASSQGYSGANVLTF. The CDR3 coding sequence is TGCGCCAGCAGCCAGGGCTACTCTGGGGCCAACGTCCTGACTTTC.

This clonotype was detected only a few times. As DNA, the CDR3 is TGTGCCAGCAGCCGGACAGGGGAAAAACTGTTTTTT. This sequence encodes CASSRTGEKLFF. V is TRBV7-8 and J is TRBJ1-4, with TRBD1 matching 8 bases. The CDR3 has 12 amino acids. V shed 5 bases, J shed 8 bases, and the junction held 1 base outside the gene matches. Germline V gene sequence: CDR1 SGHVS, CDR2 FQNEAQ.

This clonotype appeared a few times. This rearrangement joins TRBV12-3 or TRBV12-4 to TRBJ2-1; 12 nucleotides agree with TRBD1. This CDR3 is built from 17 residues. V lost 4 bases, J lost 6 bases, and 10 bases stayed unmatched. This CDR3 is CASSWGQGAMRGNEQFF. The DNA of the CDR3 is TGTGCCAGCAGTTGGGGACAGGGGGCAATGAGGGGCAATGAGCAGTTCTTC.

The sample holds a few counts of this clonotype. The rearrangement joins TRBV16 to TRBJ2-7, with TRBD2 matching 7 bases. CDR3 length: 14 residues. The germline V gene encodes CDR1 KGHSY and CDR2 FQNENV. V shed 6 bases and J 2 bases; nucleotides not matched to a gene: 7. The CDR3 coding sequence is TGTGCCAGCAGACCTAGCGGCAACCCCTACGAGCAGTACTTC. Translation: CASRPSGNPYEQYF.

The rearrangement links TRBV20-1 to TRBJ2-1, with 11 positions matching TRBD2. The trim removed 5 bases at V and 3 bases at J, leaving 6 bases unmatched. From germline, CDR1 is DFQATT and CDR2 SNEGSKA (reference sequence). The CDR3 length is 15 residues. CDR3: CSAPLAGEYYNEQFF. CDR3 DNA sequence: TGCAGTGCTCCACTAGCGGGGGAATACTACAATGAGCAGTTCTTC.

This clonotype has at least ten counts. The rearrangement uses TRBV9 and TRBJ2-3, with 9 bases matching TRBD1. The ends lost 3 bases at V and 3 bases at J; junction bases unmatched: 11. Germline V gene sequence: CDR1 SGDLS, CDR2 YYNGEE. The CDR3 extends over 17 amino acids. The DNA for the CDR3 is TGTGCCAGCAGCGCGATGACAGGGGGGTTCGGAACAGATACGCAGTATTTT. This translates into CASSAMTGGFGTDTQYF.

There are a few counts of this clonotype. CDR3 nucleotide sequence: TGTGCCAGCAGCTTCCGCAGCCTCTATGGCTACACCTTC. This sequence encodes CASSFRSLYGYTF. V gene TRBV7-2 combines with J gene TRBJ1-2; D ambiguous. The CDR3 is 13 residues long. V lost 3 bases, J lost 4 bases, and 9 bases lay in between. Germline values: CDR1 SGHTA, CDR2 FQGNSA.

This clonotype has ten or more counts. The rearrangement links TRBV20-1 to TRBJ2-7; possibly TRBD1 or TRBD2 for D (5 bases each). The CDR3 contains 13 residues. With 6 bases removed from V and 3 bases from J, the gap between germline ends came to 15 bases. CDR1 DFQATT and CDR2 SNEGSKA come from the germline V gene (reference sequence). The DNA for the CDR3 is TGCAGTGCCGCCACGGGGACCATCTACGAGCAGTACTTC. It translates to CSAATGTIYEQYF.

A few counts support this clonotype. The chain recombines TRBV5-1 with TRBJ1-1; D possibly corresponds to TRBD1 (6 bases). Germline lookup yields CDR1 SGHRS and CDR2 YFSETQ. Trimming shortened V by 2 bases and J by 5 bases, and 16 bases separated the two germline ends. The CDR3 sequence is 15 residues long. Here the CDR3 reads CASSFRGAPTTEAFF. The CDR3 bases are TGCGCCAGCAGCTTCAGGGGAGCGCCAACAACTGAAGCTTTCTTT.

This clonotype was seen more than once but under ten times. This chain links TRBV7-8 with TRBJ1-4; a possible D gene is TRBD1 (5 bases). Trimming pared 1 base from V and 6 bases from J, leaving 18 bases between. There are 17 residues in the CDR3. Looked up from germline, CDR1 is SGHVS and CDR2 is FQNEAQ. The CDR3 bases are TGTGCCAGCAGCTTAGTCGACTTAACGGGGCTCGATGAAAAACTGTTTTTT. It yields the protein CASSLVDLTGLDEKLFF.

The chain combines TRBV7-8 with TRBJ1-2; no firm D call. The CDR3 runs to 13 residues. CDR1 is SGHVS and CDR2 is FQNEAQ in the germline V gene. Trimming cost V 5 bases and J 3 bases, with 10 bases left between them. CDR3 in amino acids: CASSSLGYYGYTF. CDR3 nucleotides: TGTGCCAGCAGCAGCCTAGGGTACTATGGCTACACCTTC.

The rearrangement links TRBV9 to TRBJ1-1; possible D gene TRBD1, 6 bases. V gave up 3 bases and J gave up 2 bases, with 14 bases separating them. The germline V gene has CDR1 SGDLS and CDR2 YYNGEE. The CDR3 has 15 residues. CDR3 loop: CASSAQGSLNTEAFF. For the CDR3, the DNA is TGTGCCAGCAGCGCACAGGGCTCCCTCAACACTGAAGCTTTCTTT. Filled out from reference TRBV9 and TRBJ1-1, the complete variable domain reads DSGVTQTPKHLITATGQRVTLRCSPRSGDLSVYWYQQSLDQGLQFLIQYYNGEERAKGNILERFSAQQFPDLHSELNLSSLELGDSALYFCASSAQGSLNTEAFFGQGTRLTVV.

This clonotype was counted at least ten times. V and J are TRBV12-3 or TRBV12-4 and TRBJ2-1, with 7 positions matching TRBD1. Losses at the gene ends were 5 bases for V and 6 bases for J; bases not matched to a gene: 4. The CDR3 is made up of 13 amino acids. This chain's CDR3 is CASSPTGVNEQFF. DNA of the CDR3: TGTGCCAGCAGTCCTACAGGGGTCAATGAGCAGTTCTTC.

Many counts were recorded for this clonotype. The CDR3 DNA is TGTGCCAGCAGTGGGGGAGTCGTGGAGACCCAGTACTTC. Its protein is CASSGGVVETQYF. This chain joins TRBV2 and TRBJ2-5, with D tentatively TRBD2 (5 bases). The CDR3 is made up of 13 amino acids. V shed 4 bases and J shed 5 bases, with 11 bases lying between them. CDR1 and CDR2 (germline): SNHLY, FYNNEI.

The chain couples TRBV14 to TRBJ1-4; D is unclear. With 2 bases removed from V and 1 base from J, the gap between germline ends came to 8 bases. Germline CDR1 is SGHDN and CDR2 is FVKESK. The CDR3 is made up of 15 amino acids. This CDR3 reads CASSQRWGTNEKLFF. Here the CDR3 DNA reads TGTGCCAGCAGCCAACGTTGGGGAACTAATGAAAAACTGTTTTTT.

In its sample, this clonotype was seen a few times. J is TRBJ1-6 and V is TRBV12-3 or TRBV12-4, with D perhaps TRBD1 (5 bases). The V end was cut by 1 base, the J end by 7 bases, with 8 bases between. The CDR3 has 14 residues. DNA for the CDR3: TGTGCCAGCAGTTTAGGGGACGGAAATTCACCCCTCCACTTT. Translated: CASSLGDGNSPLHF.

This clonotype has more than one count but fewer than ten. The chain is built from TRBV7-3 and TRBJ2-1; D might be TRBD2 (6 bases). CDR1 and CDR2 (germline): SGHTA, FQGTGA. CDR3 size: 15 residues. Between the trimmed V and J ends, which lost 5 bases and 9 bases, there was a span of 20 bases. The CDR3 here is CASSDTARGEGEQFF. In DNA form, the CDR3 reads TGTGCCAGCAGCGACACGGCGCGGGGTGAGGGTGAGCAGTTCTTC.

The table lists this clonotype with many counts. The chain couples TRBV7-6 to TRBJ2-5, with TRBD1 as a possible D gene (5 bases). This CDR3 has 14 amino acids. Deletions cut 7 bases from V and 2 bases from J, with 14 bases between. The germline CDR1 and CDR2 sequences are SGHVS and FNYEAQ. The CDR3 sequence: CASTPWAGQETQYF. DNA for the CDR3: TGTGCCAGCACCCCGTGGGCAGGGCAAGAGACCCAGTACTTC.

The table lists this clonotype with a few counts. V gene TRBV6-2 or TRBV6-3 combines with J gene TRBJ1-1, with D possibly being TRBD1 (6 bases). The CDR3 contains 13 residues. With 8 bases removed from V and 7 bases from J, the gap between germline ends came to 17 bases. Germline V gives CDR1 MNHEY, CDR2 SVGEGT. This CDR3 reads CASRPQGRYEAFF. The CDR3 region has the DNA TGTGCCAGCCGGCCTCAGGGGCGATATGAAGCTTTCTTT.